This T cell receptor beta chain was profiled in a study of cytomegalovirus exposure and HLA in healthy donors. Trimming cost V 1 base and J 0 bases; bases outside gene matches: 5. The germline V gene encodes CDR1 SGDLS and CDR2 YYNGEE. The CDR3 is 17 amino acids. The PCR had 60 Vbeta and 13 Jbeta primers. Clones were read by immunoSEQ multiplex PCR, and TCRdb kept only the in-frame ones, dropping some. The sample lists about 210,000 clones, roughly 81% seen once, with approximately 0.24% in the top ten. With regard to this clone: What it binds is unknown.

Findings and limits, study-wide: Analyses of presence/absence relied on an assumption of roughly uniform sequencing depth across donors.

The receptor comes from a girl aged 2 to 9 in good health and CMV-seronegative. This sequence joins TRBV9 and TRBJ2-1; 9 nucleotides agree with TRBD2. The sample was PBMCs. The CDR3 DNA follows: TGTGCCAGCAGCGTATTAGCGGGAGCGGACTCCTACAATGAGCAGTTCTTC. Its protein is CASSVLAGADSYNEQFF.